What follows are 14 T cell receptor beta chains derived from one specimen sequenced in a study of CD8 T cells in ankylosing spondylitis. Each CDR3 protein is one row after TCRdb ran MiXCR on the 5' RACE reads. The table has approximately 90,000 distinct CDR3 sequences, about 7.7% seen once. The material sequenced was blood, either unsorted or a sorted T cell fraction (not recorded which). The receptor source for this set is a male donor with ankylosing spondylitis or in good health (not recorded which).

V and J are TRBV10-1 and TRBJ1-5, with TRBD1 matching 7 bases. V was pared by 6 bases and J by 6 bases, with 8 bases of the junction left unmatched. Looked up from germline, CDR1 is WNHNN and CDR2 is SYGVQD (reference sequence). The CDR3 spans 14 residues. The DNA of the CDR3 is TGCGCCAGCAGGCTCACAGGGGTGAGTCAGCCCCAGCATTTT. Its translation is CASRLTGVSQPQHF.

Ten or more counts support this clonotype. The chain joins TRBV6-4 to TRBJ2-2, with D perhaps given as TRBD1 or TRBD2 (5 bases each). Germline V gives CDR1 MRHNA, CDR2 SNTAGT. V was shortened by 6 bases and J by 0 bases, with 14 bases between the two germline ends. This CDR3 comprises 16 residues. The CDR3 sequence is CASSPQVGANTGELFF. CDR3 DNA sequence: TGTGCCAGCAGCCCACAGGTGGGGGCGAACACCGGGGAGCTGTTTTTT.

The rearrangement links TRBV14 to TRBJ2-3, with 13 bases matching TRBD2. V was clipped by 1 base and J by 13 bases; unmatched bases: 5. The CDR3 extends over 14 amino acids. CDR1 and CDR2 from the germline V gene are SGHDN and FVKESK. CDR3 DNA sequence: TGTGCCAGCAGCCAAGGAACGGGACTAGCGGGAAAGTATTTT. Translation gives CASSQGTGLAGKYF.

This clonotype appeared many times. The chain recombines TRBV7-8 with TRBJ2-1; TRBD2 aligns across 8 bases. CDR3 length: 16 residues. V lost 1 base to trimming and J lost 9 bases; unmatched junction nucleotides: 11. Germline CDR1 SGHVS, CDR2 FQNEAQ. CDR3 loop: CASSLVGGRWGSEQFF. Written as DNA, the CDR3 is TGTGCCAGCAGCTTAGTGGGCGGGAGGTGGGGAAGTGAGCAGTTCTTC.

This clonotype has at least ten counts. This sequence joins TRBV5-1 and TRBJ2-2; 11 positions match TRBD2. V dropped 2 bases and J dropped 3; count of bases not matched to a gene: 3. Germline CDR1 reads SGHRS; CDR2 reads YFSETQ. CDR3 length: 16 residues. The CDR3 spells CASSFLTSGDTGELFF. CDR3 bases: TGCGCCAGCAGCTTCCTGACTAGCGGGGACACCGGGGAGCTGTTTTTT.

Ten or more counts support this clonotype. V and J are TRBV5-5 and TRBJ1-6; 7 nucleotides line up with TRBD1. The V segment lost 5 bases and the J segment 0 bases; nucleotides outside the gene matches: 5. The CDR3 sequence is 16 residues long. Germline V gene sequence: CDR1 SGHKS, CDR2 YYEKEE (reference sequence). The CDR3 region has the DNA TGTGCCAGCAGGGAGACAGGGCGCTCCTATAATTCACCCCTCCACTTT. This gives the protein CASRETGRSYNSPLHF.

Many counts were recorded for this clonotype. CDR3 sequence: CASGSGGSYEQYF. The CDR3 coding sequence is TGTGCTAGCGGCTCGGGGGGCTCCTACGAGCAGTACTTC. V and J are TRBV12-5 and TRBJ2-7; 7 nucleotides match TRBD2. The CDR3 totals 13 residues. Looked up from germline, CDR1 is LGHNT and CDR2 is FRNRAP. With V trimmed by 9 bases and J by 0 bases, 5 bases remained unmatched. Full variable domain (missing parts from reference TRBV12-5 and TRBJ2-7): DARVTQTPRHKVTEMGQEVTMRCQPILGHNTVFWYRQTMMQGLELLAYFRNRAPLDDSGMPKDRFSAEMPDATLATLKIQPSEPRDSAVYFCASGSGGSYEQYFGPGTRLTVT.

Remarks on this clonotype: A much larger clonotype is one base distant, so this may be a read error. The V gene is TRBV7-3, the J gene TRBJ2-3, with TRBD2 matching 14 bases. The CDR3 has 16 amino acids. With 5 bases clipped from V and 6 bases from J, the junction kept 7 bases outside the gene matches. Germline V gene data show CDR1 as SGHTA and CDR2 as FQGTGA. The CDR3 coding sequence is TGTGCCAGCAGCGCAGGACTAGCGGGGGGCCCGGATACGCAGTATTTT. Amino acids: CASSAGLAGGPDTQYF.

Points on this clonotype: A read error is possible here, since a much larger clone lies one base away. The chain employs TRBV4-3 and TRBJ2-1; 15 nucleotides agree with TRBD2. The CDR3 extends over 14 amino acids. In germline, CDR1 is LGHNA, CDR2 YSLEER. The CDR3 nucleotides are TGCGCCGGCAGCCCCGGGACTAGCGGGAGGGAGCAGTTCTTC. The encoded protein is CAGSPGTSGREQFF.

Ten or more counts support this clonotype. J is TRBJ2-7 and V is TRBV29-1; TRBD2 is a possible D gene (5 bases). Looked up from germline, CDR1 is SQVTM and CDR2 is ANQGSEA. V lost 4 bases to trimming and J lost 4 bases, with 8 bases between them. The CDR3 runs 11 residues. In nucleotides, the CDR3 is TGCAGCGTTGGAGGGCGGTACGAGCAGTACTTC. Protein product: CSVGGRYEQYF.

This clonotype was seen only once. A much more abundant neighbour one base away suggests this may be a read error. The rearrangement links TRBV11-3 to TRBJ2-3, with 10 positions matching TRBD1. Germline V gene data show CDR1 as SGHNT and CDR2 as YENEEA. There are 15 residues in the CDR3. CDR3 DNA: TGTACCAGCAGCTCGTCGGACAGGGGGAGAGATACGCAGTATTTT. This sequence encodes CTSSSSDRGRDTQYF. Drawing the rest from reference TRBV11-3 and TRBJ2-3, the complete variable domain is EAGVVQSPRYKIIEKKQPVAFWCNPISGHNTLYWYLQNLGQGPELLIRYENEEAVDDSQLPKDRFSAERLKGVDSTLKIQPAELGDSAVYLCTSSSSDRGRDTQYFGPGTRLTVL.

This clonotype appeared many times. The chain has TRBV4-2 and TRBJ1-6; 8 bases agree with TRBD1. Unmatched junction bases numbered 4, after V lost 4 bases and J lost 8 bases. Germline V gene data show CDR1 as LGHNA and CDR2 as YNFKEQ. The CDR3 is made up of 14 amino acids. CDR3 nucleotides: TGTGCCAGCAGCCGCAGGGGGCTGGATTCACCCCTCCACTTT. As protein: CASSRRGLDSPLHF.

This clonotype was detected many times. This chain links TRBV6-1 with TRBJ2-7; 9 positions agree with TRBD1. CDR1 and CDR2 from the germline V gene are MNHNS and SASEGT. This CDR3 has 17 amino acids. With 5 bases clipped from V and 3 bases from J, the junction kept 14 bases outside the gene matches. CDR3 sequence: CASSPPYRDRAGYEQYF. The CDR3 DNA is TGTGCCAGCAGTCCCCCCTACCGGGACAGGGCAGGCTACGAGCAGTACTTC.

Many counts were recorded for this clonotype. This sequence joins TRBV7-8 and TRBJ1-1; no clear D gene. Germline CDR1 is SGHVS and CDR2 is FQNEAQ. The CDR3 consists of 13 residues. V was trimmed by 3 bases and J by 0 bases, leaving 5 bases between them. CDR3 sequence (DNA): TGTGCCAGCAGCTTCGCGGTGAACACTGAAGCTTTCTTT. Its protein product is CASSFAVNTEAFF.